The 18 T cell receptor beta chains in this list originate from one sample, sequenced in a study of vaccination and CD4 T cells after COVID-19. Cultured CD4+ T cell DNA underwent sequencing with the Oncomine TCR Beta short-read assay. TCRdb itself ran the PCR reads through MiXCR, one entry per CDR3 protein. The sample consists of 11,000 to 15,000 distinct CDR3 sequences, roughly 57% of them appearing once. Their antigens remain unidentified. The treatment denotes: roughly 11-day PBMC culture with coronavirus spike peptide pools or control peptides (ViraFEST assay). What was sequenced was CD4+ T cells from blood, cultured in vitro. The source of these receptors is a human donor who had recovered from COVID-19.

This clonotype was counted between two and nine times. The J gene is TRBJ1-2, the V gene TRBV20-1; TRBD1 might be the D (6 bases). Per germline, CDR1 DFQATT and CDR2 SNEGSKA (reference sequence). CDR3 length: 13 amino acids. CDR3 residues: CSALRDMNIGYTF. Written as DNA, the CDR3 is TGCAGCGCCCTCCGGGACATGAATATTGGCTACACCTTC.

This chain uses TRBV20-1 with TRBJ2-5; 13 bases match TRBD2. There are 15 residues in the CDR3. Looked up from germline, CDR1 is DFQATT and CDR2 is SNEGSKA (reference sequence). With 7 bases clipped from V and 1 base from J, the junction kept 6 bases outside the gene matches. CDR3 sequence: CSGGLAGPSQETQYF. As DNA, the CDR3 is TGCAGTGGGGGACTAGCGGGACCCAGCCAAGAGACCCAGTACTTC.

The J gene is TRBJ2-2, the V gene TRBV20-1, with D possibly matching TRBD2 (5 bases). Trimming removed 6 bases from V and 8 bases from J, with 19 bases in between. The germline gives CDR1 DFQATT, CDR2 SNEGSKA (reference sequence). The CDR3 has 14 amino acids. The CDR3 loop reads CSALGRGNVGELFF. CDR3 in DNA: TGCAGTGCATTAGGACGGGGTAACGTGGGGGAGCTGTTTTTT.

This clonotype appeared a single time. The V and J genes are TRBV18 and TRBJ2-1; 7 nucleotides line up with TRBD1. The CDR3 sequence is 14 residues long. Per the germline V gene, CDR1 is KGHSH and CDR2 is LQKENI. V was pared by 4 bases and J by 7 bases, with 7 bases of the junction left unmatched. CDR3 sequence (DNA): TGTGCCAGCTCACGGGGACAGAGTAAAAATGAGCAGTTCTTC. Protein sequence: CASSRGQSKNEQFF. Together with reference TRBV18 and TRBJ2-1, the CDR3 gives the full variable domain: NAGVMQNPRHLVRRRGQEARLRCSPMKGHSHVYWYRQLPEEGLKFMVYLQKENIIDESGMPKERFSAEFPKEGPSILRIQQVVRGDSAAYFCASSRGQSKNEQFFGPGTRLTVL.

The rearrangement joins TRBV14 to TRBJ1-1; D is unresolved. The CDR3 extends over 12 amino acids. V was pared by 3 bases and J by 10 bases, with 12 bases between. From germline, CDR1 is SGHDN and CDR2 FVKESK. CDR3 coding DNA: TGTGCCAGCAGCCAGACGCAATGGGTAGCTTTCTTT. It specifies CASSQTQWVAFF.

This clonotype is a singleton in its sample. This chain uses TRBV25-1 with TRBJ2-1; 8 nucleotides line up with TRBD2. V gave up 1 base and J gave up 13 bases; unmatched junction bases: 15. The CDR3 has 16 amino acids. Germline CDR1 is MGHDK and CDR2 is SYGVNS. The CDR3 DNA reads as TGTGCCAGCAGTGAATTAAGCAGCGGGAGACTCGGGGGCCAGTTCTTC. Protein: CASSELSSGRLGGQFF.

This clonotype was observed a few times. This chain links TRBV20-1 with TRBJ1-3; D unresolved. The length of the CDR3 is 14 residues. V lost 0 bases, J lost 4 bases, and 10 bases lay in between. Germline CDR1 reads DFQATT; CDR2 reads SNEGSKA (reference sequence). The CDR3 DNA reads TGCAGTGCTAGAGACAGTCGCCCCGGAAACACCATATATTTT. Its translation: CSARDSRPGNTIYF.

This rearrangement joins TRBV19 to TRBJ2-7, with D perhaps matching TRBD1 or TRBD2 (5 bases each). The CDR3 runs 13 residues. Trimming removed 7 bases at V and 2 bases at J, with 12 bases between. The germline gives CDR1 LNHDA, CDR2 SQIVND (reference sequence). CDR3 DNA: TGTGCCAGTATTGACAGCGGTACCTACGAGCAGTACTTC. Amino acids: CASIDSGTYEQYF.

J is TRBJ2-7 and V is TRBV7-8; the D gene is possibly TRBD2 (5 bases). The CDR3 has 15 residues. Trimming cost V 5 bases and J 3 bases, with 17 bases left between them. Germline values: CDR1 SGHVS, CDR2 FQNEAQ. This CDR3 is CASSQRRMSGYEQYF. Written as DNA, the CDR3 is TGTGCCAGCAGCCAAAGGAGGATGAGCGGCTACGAGCAGTACTTC.

This clonotype was recorded a few times. This chain joins TRBV24-1 and TRBJ1-5; D is undetermined. V was clipped by 4 bases and J by 11 bases, with 14 bases between them. The CDR3 spans 13 residues. From germline, CDR1 is KGHDR and CDR2 SFDVKD. The CDR3 spells CATSDPPSWAQHF. CDR3 nucleotides: TGTGCCACCAGTGACCCCCCTTCGTGGGCCCAGCATTTT.

The rearrangement links TRBV7-3 to TRBJ2-1; 9 nucleotides align to TRBD1. The germline gives CDR1 SGHTA, CDR2 FQGTGA. V was clipped by 2 bases and J by 9 bases; unmatched bases: 8. This CDR3 is built from 15 residues. The CDR3 sequence: CASSLLGQGRSEQFF. In DNA form, the CDR3 reads TGTGCCAGCAGCTTATTGGGACAGGGTAGGAGTGAGCAGTTCTTC.

There are a few counts of this clonotype. V gene TRBV20-1 combines with J gene TRBJ2-2, with D perhaps TRBD2 (6 bases). This CDR3 spans 14 amino acids. V was pared by 5 bases and J by 4 bases, with 14 bases between. Germline V gene sequence: CDR1 DFQATT, CDR2 SNEGSKA (reference sequence). The CDR3 region has the DNA TGCAGTGCTCATGGGACTTCCGCCACCGGGGAGCTGTTTTTT. Amino acid sequence: CSAHGTSATGELFF.

V and J are TRBV9 and TRBJ1-5, with 8 bases lining up with TRBD1. The CDR3 spans 14 residues. J lost 6 bases, V lost 5 bases, and 7 bases had no gene match. The germline V gene has CDR1 SGDLS and CDR2 YYNGEE. CDR3 residues: CASRTGQGGQPQHF. CDR3 bases: TGTGCCAGCAGAACTGGACAGGGAGGTCAGCCCCAGCATTTT.

V and J are TRBV9 and TRBJ2-3; tentatively, D is TRBD1 (7 bases). Trimming took 4 bases from V and 4 from J, leaving 28 bases between them. Germline V gene data show CDR1 as SGDLS and CDR2 as YYNGEE. The CDR3 loop spans 19 amino acids. CDR3 loop: CASSPRDSRGRTIPDTQYF. CDR3 nucleotide sequence: TGTGCCAGCAGCCCGCGGGACAGCCGAGGGAGAACGATCCCAGATACGCAGTATTTT.

Of note for this clonotype: Here the CDR3 omits its conserved ending phenylalanine or tryptophan, so a read error is the likely source. The chain employs TRBV30 and TRBJ1-5; perhaps TRBD1 as D (5 bases). CDR3 length: 13 residues. Germline V CDR1 and CDR2: GTSNPN, SVGIG (reference sequence). V lost 0 bases to trimming and J lost 2 bases, with 5 bases between them. In DNA form, the CDR3 reads TGTGCCTGGAGTGTAGGGGGCAATCAGCCCCAGCATTTA. This sequence encodes CAWSVGGNQPQHL.

V gene TRBV7-6 combines with J gene TRBJ2-6; D unresolved. V shed 0 bases and J shed 2 bases, with 11 bases lying between them. This CDR3 region has 17 residues. Germline CDR1 SGHVS, CDR2 FNYEAQ. CDR3 amino acids: CASSLASGTPGANVLTF. In DNA, the CDR3 is TGTGCCAGCAGCTTAGCATCCGGTACCCCTGGGGCCAACGTCCTGACTTTC.

The rearrangement links TRBV19 to TRBJ1-1, with no clear D. Germline CDR1 and CDR2: LNHDA and SQIVND (reference sequence). The CDR3 extends over 10 amino acids. The germline V and J ends were trimmed by 8 bases and 4 bases, with 5 bases remaining between them. The CDR3, as DNA: TGTGCCAGTGGCGCCACTGAAGCTTTCTTT. It translates to CASGATEAFF.

CDR3 DNA sequence: TGCGCCAGCAGCGCGGGACAGGCCTTATCGGAAGCTTTCTTT. The encoded protein is CASSAGQALSEAFF. The rearrangement uses TRBV5-1 and TRBJ1-1; TRBD1 agrees at 8 bases. The length of the CDR3 is 14 residues. V lost 4 bases to trimming and J lost 8 bases; unmatched junction nucleotides: 10. Germline V gene sequence: CDR1 SGHRS, CDR2 YFSETQ.